This TCR beta chain appears in the sequencing data of a study of radiation and T cells in renal cell carcinoma. Study observations and caveats: No pretreatment tumor biopsies were available for baseline clonotypes. From baseline, blood top tumor clonotypes peaked at 2 weeks post-radiation.

V was shortened by 2 bases and J by 5 bases, with 13 bases between the two germline ends. The CDR3 consists of 14 residues. From germline, CDR1 is MDHEN and CDR2 SYDVKM. Assay: immunoSEQ multiplex PCR; the TCRdb copy retains only in-frame clones and omits some. The sample includes roughly 130,000 clones, roughly 77% of them seen just once. Specified time point: blood 2 weeks post-SBRT. Treatment noted: 15 Gy SBRT to primary tumor, nephrectomy 4 weeks later. This renal cell carcinoma was of the clear cell type. Comments on this clone: The antigen is undetermined.

Specimen: blood, collected from a patient whose treatment included radiotherapy and nephrectomy. The sequence derives from a woman aged 60-75 years with renal cell carcinoma. The V and J genes are TRBV28 and TRBJ2-7; D call uncertain. CDR3 sequence (DNA): TGTGCCAGCAGTTTAACTCGGGCTGGGAACGAGCAGTACTTC. This gives the protein CASSLTRAGNEQYF.